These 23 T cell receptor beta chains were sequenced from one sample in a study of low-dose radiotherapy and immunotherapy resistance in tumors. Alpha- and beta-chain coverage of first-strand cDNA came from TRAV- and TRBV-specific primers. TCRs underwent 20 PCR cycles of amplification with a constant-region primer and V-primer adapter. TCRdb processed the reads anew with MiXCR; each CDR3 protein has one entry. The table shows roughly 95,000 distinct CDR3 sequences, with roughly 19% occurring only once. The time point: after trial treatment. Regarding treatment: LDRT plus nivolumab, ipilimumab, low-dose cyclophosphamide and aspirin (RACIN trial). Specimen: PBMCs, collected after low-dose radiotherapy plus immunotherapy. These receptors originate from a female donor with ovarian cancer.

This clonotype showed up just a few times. The CDR3 region is CASSQAGGGDTQYF. The CDR3 coding sequence is TGTGCCAGCAGTCAGGCGGGGGGCGGGGATACGCAGTATTTT. The rearrangement links TRBV28 to TRBJ2-3; 8 nucleotides match TRBD2. The CDR3 runs to 14 residues. Trimming took 5 bases from V and 6 from J; bases not matched to a gene: 7. From germline, CDR1 is MDHEN and CDR2 SYDVKM.

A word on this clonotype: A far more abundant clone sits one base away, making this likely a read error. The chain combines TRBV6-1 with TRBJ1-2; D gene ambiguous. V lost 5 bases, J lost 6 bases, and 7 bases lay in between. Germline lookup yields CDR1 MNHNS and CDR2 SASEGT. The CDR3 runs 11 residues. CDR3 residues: CASSSGHGYTF. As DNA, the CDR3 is TGTGCCAGCAGTTCCGGCCATGGCTACACCTTC.

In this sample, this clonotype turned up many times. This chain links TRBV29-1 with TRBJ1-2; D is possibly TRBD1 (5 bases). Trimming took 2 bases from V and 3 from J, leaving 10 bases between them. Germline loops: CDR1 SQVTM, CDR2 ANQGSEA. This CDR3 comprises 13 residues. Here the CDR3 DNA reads TGCAGCGTTGAATTGGGGACGGACTATGGCTACACCTTC. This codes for CSVELGTDYGYTF.

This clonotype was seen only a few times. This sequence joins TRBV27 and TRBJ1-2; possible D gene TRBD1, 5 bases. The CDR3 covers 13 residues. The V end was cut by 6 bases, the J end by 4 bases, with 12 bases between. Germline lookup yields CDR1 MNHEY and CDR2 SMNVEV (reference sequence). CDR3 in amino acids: CASRQGTVYGYTF. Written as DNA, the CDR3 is TGTGCCAGCAGACAAGGGACCGTCTATGGCTACACCTTC.

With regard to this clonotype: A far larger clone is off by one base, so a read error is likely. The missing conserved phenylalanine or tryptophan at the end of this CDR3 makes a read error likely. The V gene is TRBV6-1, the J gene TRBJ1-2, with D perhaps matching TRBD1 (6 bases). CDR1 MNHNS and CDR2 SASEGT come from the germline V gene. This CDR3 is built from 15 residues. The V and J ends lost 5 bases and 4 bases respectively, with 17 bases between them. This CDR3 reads CASSRTAPLGYGYTY. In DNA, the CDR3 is TGTGCCAGCAGTCGGACAGCGCCGCTAGGCTATGGCTACACCTAC.

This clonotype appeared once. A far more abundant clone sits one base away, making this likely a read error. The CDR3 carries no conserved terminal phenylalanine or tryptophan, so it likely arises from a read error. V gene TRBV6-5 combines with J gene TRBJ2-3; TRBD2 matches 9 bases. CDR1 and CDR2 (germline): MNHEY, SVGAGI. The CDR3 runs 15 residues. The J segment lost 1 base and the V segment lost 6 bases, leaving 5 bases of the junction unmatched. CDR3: CASRFLAGGTDTQYI. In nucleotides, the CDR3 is TGTGCCAGCAGGTTCTTAGCGGGAGGCACAGATACGCAGTATATT.

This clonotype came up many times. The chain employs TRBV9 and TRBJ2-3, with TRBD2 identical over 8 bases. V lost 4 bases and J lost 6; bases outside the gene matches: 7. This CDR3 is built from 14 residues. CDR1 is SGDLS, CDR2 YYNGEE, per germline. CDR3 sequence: CASSIRLASDTQYF. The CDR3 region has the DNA TGTGCCAGCAGCATCAGACTAGCGAGTGATACGCAGTATTTT.

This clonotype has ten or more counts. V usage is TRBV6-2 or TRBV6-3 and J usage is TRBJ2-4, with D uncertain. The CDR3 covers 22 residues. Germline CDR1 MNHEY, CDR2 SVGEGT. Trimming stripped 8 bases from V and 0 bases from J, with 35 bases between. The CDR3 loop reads CASPQTPGYSEGVVIAKNIQYF. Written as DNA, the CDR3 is TGTGCCAGCCCGCAGACACCGGGCTACTCAGAAGGCGTCGTTATAGCCAAAAACATTCAGTACTTC.

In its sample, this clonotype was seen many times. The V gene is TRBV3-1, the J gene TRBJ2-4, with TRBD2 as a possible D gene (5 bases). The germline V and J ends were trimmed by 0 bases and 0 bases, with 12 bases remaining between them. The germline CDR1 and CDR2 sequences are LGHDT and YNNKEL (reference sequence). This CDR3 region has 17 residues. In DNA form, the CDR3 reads TGTGCCAGCAGCCAAGATGAGCGGTGGGGAGCCAAAAACATTCAGTACTTC. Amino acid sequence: CASSQDERWGAKNIQYF. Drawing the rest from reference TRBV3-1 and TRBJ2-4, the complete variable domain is DTAVSQTPKYLVTQMGNDKSIKCEQNLGHDTMYWYKQDSKKFLKIMFSYNNKELIINETVPNRFSPKSPDKAHLNLHINSLELGDSAVYFCASSQDERWGAKNIQYFGAGTRLSVL.

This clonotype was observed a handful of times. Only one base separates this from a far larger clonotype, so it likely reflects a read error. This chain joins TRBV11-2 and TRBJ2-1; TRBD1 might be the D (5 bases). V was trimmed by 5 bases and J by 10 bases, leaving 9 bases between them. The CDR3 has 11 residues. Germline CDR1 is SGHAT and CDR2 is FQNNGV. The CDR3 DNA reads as TGTGCCAGCAGCGTTCAGGGAGAGCAGTTCTTC. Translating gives CASSVQGEQFF.

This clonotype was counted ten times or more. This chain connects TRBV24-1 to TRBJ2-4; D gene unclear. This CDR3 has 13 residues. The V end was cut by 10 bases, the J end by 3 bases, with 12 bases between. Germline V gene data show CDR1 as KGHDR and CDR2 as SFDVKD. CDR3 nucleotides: TGTGCCACGCTGGACGTCCTCAAAAACATTCAGTACTTC. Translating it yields CATLDVLKNIQYF.

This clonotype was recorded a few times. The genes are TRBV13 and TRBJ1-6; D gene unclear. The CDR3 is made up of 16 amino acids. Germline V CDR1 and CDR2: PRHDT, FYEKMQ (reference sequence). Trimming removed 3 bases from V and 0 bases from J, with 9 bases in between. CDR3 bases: TGTGCCAGCAGCTTGTGGGAGAGCTCCTATAATTCACCCCTCCACTTT. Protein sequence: CASSLWESSYNSPLHF.

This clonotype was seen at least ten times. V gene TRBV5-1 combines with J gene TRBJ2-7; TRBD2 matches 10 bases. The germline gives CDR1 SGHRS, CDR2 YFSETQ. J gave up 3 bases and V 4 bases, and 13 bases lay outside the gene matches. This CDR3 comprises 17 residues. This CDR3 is CASSRGSVAGGYYEQYF. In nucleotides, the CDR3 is TGCGCCAGCAGCCGGGGGTCGGTAGCGGGGGGCTACTACGAGCAGTACTTC.

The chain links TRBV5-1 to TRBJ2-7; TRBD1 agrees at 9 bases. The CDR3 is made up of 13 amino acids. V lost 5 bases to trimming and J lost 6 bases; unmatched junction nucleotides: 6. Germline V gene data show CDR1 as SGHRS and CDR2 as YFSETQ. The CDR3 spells CASRSGQGPEQYF. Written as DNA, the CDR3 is TGCGCCAGCAGATCGGGACAGGGCCCCGAGCAGTACTTC.

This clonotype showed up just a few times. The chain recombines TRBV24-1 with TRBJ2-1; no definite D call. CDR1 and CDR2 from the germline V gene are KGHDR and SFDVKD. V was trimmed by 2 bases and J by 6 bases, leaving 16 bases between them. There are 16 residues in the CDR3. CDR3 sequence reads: CATSDSAGPRSNEQFF. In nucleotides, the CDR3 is TGTGCCACCAGTGATTCTGCCGGGCCAAGGTCCAATGAGCAGTTCTTC.

CDR3 DNA: TGCGCCAGCAGCTTGATGGGGGGCCCTGATACGCAGTATTTT. Its translation: CASSLMGGPDTQYF. The rearrangement links TRBV5-1 to TRBJ2-3; D might be TRBD1 or TRBD2, each matching 6 bases. CDR3 length equals 14 residues. Germline lookup yields CDR1 SGHRS and CDR2 YFSETQ. The V gene lost 1 base and the J gene lost 6 bases, with 12 bases spanning the gap. The full variable domain, its missing parts supplied by reference TRBV5-1 and TRBJ2-3, is KAGVTQTPRYLIKTRGQQVTLSCSPISGHRSVSWYQQTPGQGLQFLFEYFSETQRNKGNFPGRFSGRQFSNSRSEMNVSTLELGDSALYLCASSLMGGPDTQYFGPGTRLTVL.

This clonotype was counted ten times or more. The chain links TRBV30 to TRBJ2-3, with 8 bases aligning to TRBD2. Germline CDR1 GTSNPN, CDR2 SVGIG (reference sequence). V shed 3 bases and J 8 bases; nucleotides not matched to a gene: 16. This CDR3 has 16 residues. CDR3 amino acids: CAWSGTGTPRGGTQYF. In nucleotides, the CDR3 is TGTGCCTGGAGCGGAACTGGGACTCCCCGGGGGGGTACGCAGTATTTT.

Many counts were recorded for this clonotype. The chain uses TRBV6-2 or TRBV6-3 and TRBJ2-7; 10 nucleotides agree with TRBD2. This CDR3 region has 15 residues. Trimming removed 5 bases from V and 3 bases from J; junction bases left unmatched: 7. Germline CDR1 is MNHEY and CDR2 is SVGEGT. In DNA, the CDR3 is TGTGCCAGCAGTCTCACCGGGACTAGCGACTACGAGCAGTACTTC. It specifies CASSLTGTSDYEQYF.

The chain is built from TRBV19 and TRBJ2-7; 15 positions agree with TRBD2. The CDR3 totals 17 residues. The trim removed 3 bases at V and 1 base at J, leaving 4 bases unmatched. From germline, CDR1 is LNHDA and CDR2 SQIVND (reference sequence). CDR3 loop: CASSIGTSGRFSYEQYF. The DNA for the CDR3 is TGTGCCAGTAGTATCGGGACTAGCGGGAGGTTTTCCTACGAGCAGTACTTC.

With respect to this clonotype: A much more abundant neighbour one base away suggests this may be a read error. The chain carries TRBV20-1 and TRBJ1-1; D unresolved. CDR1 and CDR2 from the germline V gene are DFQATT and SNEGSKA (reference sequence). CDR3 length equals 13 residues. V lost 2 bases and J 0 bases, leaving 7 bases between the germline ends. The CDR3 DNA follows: TGCAGTGCTAGAAAGCACATGAACACTGAAGCTTTCTTT. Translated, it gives CSARKHMNTEAFF.

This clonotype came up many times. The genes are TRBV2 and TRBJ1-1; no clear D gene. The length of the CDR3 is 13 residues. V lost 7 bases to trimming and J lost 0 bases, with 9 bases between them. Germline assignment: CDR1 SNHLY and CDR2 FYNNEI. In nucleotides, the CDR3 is TGTGCCAGCACAACAGACTTGAACACTGAAGCTTTCTTT. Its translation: CASTTDLNTEAFF. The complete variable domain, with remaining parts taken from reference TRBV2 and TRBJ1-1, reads EPEVTQTPSHQVTQMGQEVILRCVPISNHLYFYWYRQILGQKVEFLVSFYNNEISEKSEIFDDQFSVERPDGSNFTLKIRSTKLEDSAMYFCASTTDLNTEAFFGQGTRLTVV.

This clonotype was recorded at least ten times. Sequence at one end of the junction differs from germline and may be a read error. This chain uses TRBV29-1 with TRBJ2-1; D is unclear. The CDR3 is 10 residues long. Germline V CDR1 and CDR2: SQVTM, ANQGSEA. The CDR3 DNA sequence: TGCAGCGCCCACTTCAATGGGCAGTTCTTC. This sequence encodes CSAHFNGQFF.

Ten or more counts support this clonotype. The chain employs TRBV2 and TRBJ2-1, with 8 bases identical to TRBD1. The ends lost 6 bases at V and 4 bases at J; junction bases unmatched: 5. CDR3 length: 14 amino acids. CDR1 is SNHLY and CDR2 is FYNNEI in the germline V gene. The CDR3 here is CASSRTGPYNEQFF. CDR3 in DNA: TGTGCCAGCAGCCGGACAGGGCCATACAATGAGCAGTTCTTC.